This T cell receptor beta chain was sequenced for a study of blood T cell repertoires in COVID-19. Generated by immunoSEQ multiplex PCR, the TCRdb table keeps only in-frame clones and is missing some. The sample holds 85,000 to 130,000 clones; 70% to 90% are singletons and the top ten take less than 7.5%. The sequenced sample consisted of peripheral blood. The clonotype originates from a woman aged 60-75 years with acute or convalescent COVID-19.

The CDR3 region is CASSLRETQYF. The CDR3 coding sequence is TGTGCCAGCAGTCTTCGGGAGACCCAGTACTTC. The rearrangement joins TRBV6-6 to TRBJ2-5; D unclear. Per the germline V gene, CDR1 is MNHNY and CDR2 is SVGAGI (reference sequence). This CDR3 has 11 amino acids. V was clipped by 5 bases and J by 5 bases, with 6 bases between them.